One and the same sample provided the 30 T cell receptor beta chains below, sequenced in a study of identical twins. TCRdb analysed the 5' RACE reads with MiXCR anew, one entry per CDR3 protein. The data show approximately 890,000 distinct CDR3 sequences, around 12% seen once. These same records also appear under a second study, on yellow fever vaccine responses in identical twins.

Source material: PBMCs. These receptor sequences come from a woman younger than 30 in good health.

This clonotype was detected a few times. J is TRBJ2-3 and V is TRBV20-1; 9 bases are a match to TRBD2. Per the germline V gene, CDR1 is DFQATT and CDR2 is SNEGSKA (reference sequence). V gave up 6 bases and J gave up 4 bases; unmatched junction bases: 11. This CDR3 has 15 residues. The CDR3 DNA reads as TGCAGTGCGTTGCTAGCGGGGAGGGCTGCAGATACGCAGTATTTT. Encoded protein: CSALLAGRAADTQYF.

A few counts support this clonotype. The chain couples TRBV27 to TRBJ2-7; TRBD1 is a possible D gene (6 bases). The CDR3 spans 13 residues. The ends were cut back, 4 bases at V and 9 bases at J, with 16 bases in the middle. The germline V gene has CDR1 MNHEY and CDR2 SMNVEV (reference sequence). The CDR3 here is CASSSTWWGLQYV. The CDR3 nucleotides read TGTGCCAGCAGTTCGACATGGTGGGGGCTGCAGTACGTC.

This clonotype was detected a few times. The rearrangement joins TRBV12-3 or TRBV12-4 to TRBJ2-2; no reliable D call. The CDR3 totals 12 residues. V was clipped by 7 bases and J by 6 bases, with 9 bases between them. The CDR3: CASKGRAGELFF. The CDR3 region has the DNA TGTGCCAGCAAGGGCCGGGCCGGGGAGCTGTTTTTT.

The J gene is TRBJ2-1, the V gene TRBV20-1, with 7 nucleotides matching TRBD2. The CDR3 has 17 amino acids. The V and J ends lost 6 bases and 4 bases, in that order; junction bases with no gene match: 18. CDR1 DFQATT and CDR2 SNEGSKA come from the germline V gene (reference sequence). The CDR3, as DNA: TGCAGTGCCACCCCAGGCCCTAGCGGACCGATATACAATGAGCAGTTCTTC. This gives the protein CSATPGPSGPIYNEQFF.

This clonotype was found a few times. The chain is built from TRBV19 and TRBJ2-2; TRBD1 might be the D (6 bases). The V and J ends lost 5 bases and 1 base respectively, with 11 bases between them. The germline gives CDR1 LNHDA, CDR2 SQIVND (reference sequence). CDR3 length equals 15 residues. The DNA for the CDR3 is TGTGCCAGTAGTCGACAGGCGAGGAACACCGGGGAGCTGTTTTTT. Residues: CASSRQARNTGELFF.

This rearrangement joins TRBV12-3 or TRBV12-4 to TRBJ1-3, with TRBD1 matching over 9 bases. J lost 5 bases, V lost 5 bases, and 10 bases had no gene match. The CDR3 totals 16 residues. CDR3 DNA sequence: TGTGCCAGCAGTCGCTCGGGACAGGGAAAGAGAAACACCATATATTTT. This codes for CASSRSGQGKRNTIYF.

The CDR3 here is CASSTRMNTEAFF. The CDR3 DNA sequence: TGTGCCAGTAGTACGAGGATGAACACTGAAGCTTTCTTT. The chain employs TRBV19 and TRBJ1-1; the D is unclear. This CDR3 region has 13 residues. From germline, CDR1 is LNHDA and CDR2 SQIVND (reference sequence). Trimming cost V 4 bases and J 0 bases, with 6 bases left between them.

This clonotype was observed a few times. This sequence joins TRBV4-2 and TRBJ2-1; D gene ambiguous. Germline CDR1 is LGHNA and CDR2 is YNFKEQ. The germline V and J ends were trimmed by 0 bases and 15 bases, with 18 bases remaining between them. This CDR3 comprises 14 residues. The CDR3 bases are TGTGCCAGCAGCCAAGAGGAGTCACGCCGCAATCTGTTCTTC. Translating gives CASSQEESRRNLFF.

This clonotype was observed a handful of times. V and J are TRBV5-1 and TRBJ2-1; 8 bases fit TRBD1. CDR1 is SGHRS, CDR2 YFSETQ, per germline. The CDR3 spans 14 residues. After removal of 4 bases from V and 7 bases from J, the junction contained 7 bases not matched to a gene. CDR3 residues: CASSPPGQGNEQFF. As DNA, the CDR3 is TGCGCCAGCAGCCCCCCCGGACAGGGAAATGAGCAGTTCTTC.

This clonotype came up a few times. The chain links TRBV9 to TRBJ1-2; 8 bases line up with TRBD1. The CDR3 has 16 residues. The germline V gene encodes CDR1 SGDLS and CDR2 YYNGEE. V trimming: 2 bases; J trimming: 4 bases; junction bases outside the gene matches: 10. The CDR3 spells CASSVADRDKVYGYTF. CDR3 bases: TGTGCCAGCAGCGTCGCGGACAGGGATAAGGTCTATGGCTACACCTTC.

This clonotype appeared a few times. The V gene is TRBV20-1, the J gene TRBJ1-1, with a weak D call TRBD1 (5 bases). The CDR3 contains 12 residues. Germline V gene data show CDR1 as DFQATT and CDR2 as SNEGSKA (reference sequence). With 8 bases removed from V and 1 base from J, the gap between germline ends came to 11 bases. Written as DNA, the CDR3 is TGCAGTCCAGGGACGACGAACACTGAAGCTTTCTTT. It translates to CSPGTTNTEAFF.

This clonotype was found many times. The chain employs TRBV12-3 or TRBV12-4 and TRBJ1-6; D remains ambiguous. V shed 8 bases and J shed 0 bases, with 11 bases lying between them. The CDR3 spans 15 residues. The CDR3 region is CASSQMSSYNSPLHF. CDR3 DNA sequence: TGTGCCAGCTCTCAGATGAGCTCCTATAATTCACCCCTCCACTTT.

There are a few counts of this clonotype. The rearrangement links TRBV9 to TRBJ2-1; D uncertain. Trimming cost V 10 bases and J 15 bases, with 14 bases left between them. The CDR3 is 9 amino acids. Germline V gene data show CDR1 as SGDLS and CDR2 as YYNGEE. This CDR3 is CAVRDGRFF. CDR3 nucleotide sequence: TGTGCCGTCCGCGATGGGCGGTTCTTC.

This clonotype turned up a few times. The chain recombines TRBV7-9 with TRBJ1-1; a possible D gene is TRBD1 (6 bases). The CDR3 length is 15 residues. V gave up 0 bases and J gave up 3 bases, with 11 bases separating them. The germline V gene has CDR1 SEHNR and CDR2 FQNEAQ (reference sequence). The DNA for the CDR3 is TGTGCCAGCAGCTTAGCGGGGGGCCGGTACACTGAAGCTTTCTTT. Its protein product is CASSLAGGRYTEAFF. Drawing the rest from reference TRBV7-9 and TRBJ1-1, the complete variable domain is DTGVSQNPRHKITKRGQNVTFRCDPISEHNRLYWYRQTLGQGPEFLTYFQNEAQLEKSRLLSDRFSAERPKGSFSTLEIQRTEQGDSAMYLCASSLAGGRYTEAFFGQGTRLTVV.

This clonotype was seen only a few times. CDR3 loop: CASSWTGQHNEQFF. The CDR3, as DNA: TGCGCCAGCAGCTGGACAGGACAGCACAATGAGCAGTTCTTC. V and J are TRBV5-1 and TRBJ2-1; 7 nucleotides line up with TRBD1. There are 14 residues in the CDR3. Looked up from germline, CDR1 is SGHRS and CDR2 is YFSETQ. The ends lost 3 bases at V and 5 bases at J; junction bases unmatched: 5.

This clonotype was found many times. CDR3 in amino acids: CAISAVTPNNEQFF. DNA for the CDR3: TGTGCCATCAGTGCGGTCACGCCTAACAATGAGCAGTTCTTC. The V and J genes are TRBV10-3 and TRBJ2-1; D gene uncertain. The germline V and J ends were trimmed by 4 bases and 5 bases, with 12 bases remaining between them. In germline, CDR1 is ENHRY, CDR2 SYGVKD. The CDR3 has 14 residues.

This clonotype showed up just a few times. The chain carries TRBV18 and TRBJ2-5; 9 nucleotides agree with TRBD2. The CDR3 spans 17 residues. J gave up 5 bases and V 5 bases, and 15 bases lay outside the gene matches. Germline values: CDR1 KGHSH, CDR2 LQKENI. CDR3 nucleotide sequence: TGTGCCAGCTCATCACTTGGGCCTAGCGGGAATCGGGAGACCCAGTACTTC. Its translation: CASSSLGPSGNRETQYF.

This clonotype was observed many times. V and J are TRBV6-1 and TRBJ2-2; 7 positions agree with TRBD1. There are 15 residues in the CDR3. The V segment lost 5 bases and the J segment 4 bases; nucleotides outside the gene matches: 7. The germline CDR1 and CDR2 sequences are MNHNS and SASEGT. The CDR3 loop reads CASSKKTGSTGELFF. CDR3 coding DNA: TGTGCCAGCAGTAAAAAGACAGGGAGCACCGGGGAGCTGTTTTTT.

The chain joins TRBV27 to TRBJ2-1; 10 bases map to TRBD1. The CDR3 has 15 residues. V was pared by 6 bases and J by 3 bases, with 5 bases of the junction left unmatched. CDR1 and CDR2 from the germline V gene are MNHEY and SMNVEV (reference sequence). The CDR3 bases are TGTGCCAGCAGGGGACAGGGGAAGGGCTACAATGAGCAGTTCTTC. Its protein is CASRGQGKGYNEQFF.

This clonotype has more than one count but fewer than ten. V and J are TRBV12-3 or TRBV12-4 and TRBJ2-7, with D perhaps matching TRBD2 (6 bases). The V and J ends lost 7 bases and 4 bases respectively, with 14 bases between them. CDR3 length: 13 amino acids. The CDR3: CASTPRGKYEQYF. CDR3 in DNA: TGTGCCAGCACTCCCCGGGGGAAGTACGAGCAGTACTTC.

The CDR3 spells CASSQESREAFF. CDR3 DNA: TGTGCCAGCAGCCAGGAATCGAGGGAAGCTTTCTTT. The chain joins TRBV7-6 to TRBJ1-1; D ambiguous. Looked up from germline, CDR1 is SGHVS and CDR2 is FNYEAQ. Trimming pared 5 bases from V and 8 bases from J, leaving 12 bases between. The CDR3 is made up of 12 amino acids.

The V call is TRBV7-9, the J call TRBJ1-1; D uncertain. Germline V gives CDR1 SEHNR, CDR2 FQNEAQ (reference sequence). The CDR3 is 13 residues long. Trimming removed 5 bases at V and 4 bases at J, with 11 bases between. CDR3: CASSASGATEAFF. Here the CDR3 DNA reads TGTGCCAGCAGCGCGTCGGGTGCCACTGAAGCTTTCTTT.

A single count supports this clonotype. This CDR3 is CASSTQTKEQYF. CDR3 nucleotides: TGTGCCAGCAGTACCCAGACTAAGGAGCAGTACTTC. This chain links TRBV28 with TRBJ2-7, with a possible D match to TRBD2 (5 bases). The V gene's germline CDR1 is MDHEN and CDR2 SYDVKM. There are 12 residues in the CDR3. V lost 5 bases and J lost 7, with 12 bases in between.

This rearrangement joins TRBV6-2 or TRBV6-3 to TRBJ1-2, with D uncertain. The CDR3 length is 14 residues. V lost 2 bases and J 0 bases, leaving 7 bases between the germline ends. The germline V gene has CDR1 MNHEY and CDR2 SVGEGT. Here the CDR3 reads CASSYHTTNYGYTF. Here the CDR3 DNA reads TGTGCCAGCAGTTACCACACGACTAACTATGGCTACACCTTC.

This clonotype was counted a few times. The CDR3 DNA is TGTGCCAGCAGTTCCGGGACGGTCGGAAACACCATATATTTT. Its translation is CASSSGTVGNTIYF. The rearrangement uses TRBV6-5 and TRBJ1-3; a weak D match, TRBD1 (5 bases). CDR3 length equals 14 residues. Trimming stripped 4 bases from V and 4 bases from J, with 11 bases between. Per the germline V gene, CDR1 is MNHEY and CDR2 is SVGAGI.

The chain links TRBV12-3 or TRBV12-4 to TRBJ1-1; D is unresolved. CDR3 size: 13 residues. Trimming cost V 7 bases and J 1 base, with 10 bases left between them. CDR3 coding DNA: TGTGCCAGCATGGTACACACGAACACTGAAGCTTTCTTT. As protein: CASMVHTNTEAFF.

The chain uses TRBV29-1 and TRBJ2-7, with D maybe TRBD1 (5 bases). V lost 7 bases, J lost 7 bases, and 17 bases lay in between. Germline values: CDR1 SQVTM, CDR2 ANQGSEA. The CDR3 contains 12 residues. The CDR3 nucleotides read TGCAGCGCTGGGGCCCCCGACCTAGAGCAGTACTTC. It specifies CSAGAPDLEQYF.

This clonotype was recorded a few times. V usage is TRBV12-3 or TRBV12-4 and J usage is TRBJ2-1, with 7 bases fitting TRBD2. J gave up 10 bases and V 2 bases, and 11 bases lay outside the gene matches. The CDR3 spans 15 residues. As DNA, the CDR3 is TGTGCCAGCAGTTTAATAGGTCTGTCGCGGGAGGAGCAGTTCTTC. Amino acid sequence: CASSLIGLSREEQFF.

This clonotype was detected once. The CDR3 protein is CSAGGVLAESYNEQFF. DNA for the CDR3: TGCAGTGCTGGGGGGGTTTTAGCGGAATCCTACAATGAGCAGTTCTTC. The rearrangement uses TRBV20-1 and TRBJ2-1; 7 nucleotides match TRBD2. V was pared by 5 bases and J by 1 base, with 11 bases of the junction left unmatched. The CDR3 has 16 amino acids. Germline CDR1 and CDR2: DFQATT and SNEGSKA (reference sequence).

The chain combines TRBV6-5 with TRBJ2-1; D is uncertain. The CDR3 extends over 16 amino acids. CDR1 MNHEY and CDR2 SVGAGI come from the germline V gene. V lost 0 bases, J lost 1 base, and 10 bases lay in between. CDR3 amino acids: CASSYSTGLSYNEQFF. DNA for the CDR3: TGTGCCAGCAGTTACTCGACCGGGTTGTCCTACAATGAGCAGTTCTTC.